This entry describes one TCR beta chain. Its matching antigen is unknown. Donors sampled were nominally healthy, though unrecorded immune exposures were likely. This entry is derived from a study of cytomegalovirus exposure and HLA in healthy donors. The PCR used 60 Vbeta and 13 Jbeta primers. Generated by immunoSEQ multiplex PCR, the TCRdb table keeps only in-frame clones and is missing some. The table includes 65,000 to 80,000 clones, 78% detected once. Broader study findings: An ancestry cluster, one associated with Asian ancestry, reportedly showed fewer N-insertions than the 666-donor mean in a later analysis. The study put 150 to 200 TCR beta chains on its list as cytomegalovirus-associated. Association of a missense DCLRE1C variant with TCR beta V- and J-gene trimming was reported in a later analysis.

The sequenced sample was PBMCs. The TCR sequence derives from a woman aged 40 to 55 in good health and CMV-seropositive.

The CDR3 reads CASARGGRYEQYF. The CDR3 DNA reads TGTGCCAGCGCCCGCGGGGGTCGCTACGAGCAGTACTTC. The rearrangement joins TRBV14 to TRBJ2-7; TRBD2 matches 7 bases. The germline V gene encodes CDR1 SGHDN and CDR2 FVKESK. CDR3 length equals 13 residues. V shed 8 bases, J shed 3 bases, and the junction held 7 bases outside the gene matches.